Each of the 19 T cell receptor beta chains below was sequenced from the same sample in a study of OX40 agonist ivuxolimab in advanced cancers. Library prep was done by the immunoSEQ multiplex PCR assay. In its TCRdb copy, this immuneACCESS table keeps in-frame sequences only and misses some clones. Where compared with another copy, unresolved V genes explain less than half of these, and the others have no known cause. Across this sample there are some 98,000 clones, with roughly 80% seen only once. About 1.5% of the sample is taken by the ten largest. The sample here was CD4+ or CD8+ T cells sorted from blood, taken in a trial of the OX40 agonist ivuxolimab. These receptors were obtained from an adult with an advanced solid tumor such as melanoma, head and neck, liver or kidney cancer.

The chain is built from TRBV6-6 and TRBJ2-1, with a weak D call TRBD2 (6 bases). The V gene lost 5 bases and the J gene lost 2 bases, with 13 bases spanning the gap. Germline V gives CDR1 MNHNY, CDR2 SVGAGI (reference sequence). The CDR3 totals 15 residues. The chain's CDR3 is CASSTLAPAYNEQFF. CDR3 sequence (DNA): TGTGCCAGCAGTACCCTAGCGCCCGCCTACAATGAGCAGTTCTTC.

The chain employs TRBV4-3 and TRBJ2-1, with a weak D call TRBD2 (6 bases). Germline V gene data show CDR1 as LGHNA and CDR2 as YSLEER. The CDR3 covers 15 residues. V shed 1 base and J shed 6 bases, with 13 bases lying between them. CDR3 in amino acids: CASSQVGDLFNEQFF. The DNA of the CDR3 is TGCGCCAGCAGCCAAGTGGGGGACTTGTTCAATGAGCAGTTCTTC.

This chain connects TRBV27 to TRBJ2-1; 8 positions agree with TRBD1. The CDR3 extends over 15 amino acids. V shed 7 bases, J shed 10 bases, and the junction held 15 bases outside the gene matches. Germline-derived CDR1 and CDR2 are MNHEY and SMNVEV (reference sequence). The CDR3 sequence: CASISGQGQAGEQFF. The CDR3 bases are TGTGCCAGCATCTCCGGACAGGGTCAGGCCGGGGAGCAGTTCTTC.

This clone was detected only once. The V and J genes are TRBV5-1 and TRBJ1-1, with no clear D. V gave up 4 bases and J gave up 3 bases, with 16 bases separating them. CDR1 and CDR2 (germline): SGHRS, YFSETQ. There are 15 residues in the CDR3. The CDR3 coding sequence is TGCGCCAGCAGCGCGACCACTAAGCGGTACACTGAAGCTTTCTTT. Translation gives CASSATTKRYTEAFF.

This chain connects TRBV28 to TRBJ2-7; the D gene is possibly TRBD2 (5 bases). From germline, CDR1 is MDHEN and CDR2 SYDVKM. V dropped 5 bases and J dropped 4 bases, with 15 bases sitting between them. CDR3 length equals 14 residues. CDR3 sequence (DNA): TGTGCCAGCAGTATTCCCGATCGGGGATACGAGCAGTACTTC. It translates to CASSIPDRGYEQYF.

This sequence joins TRBV4-3 and TRBJ2-7; no definite D call. V was pared by 0 bases and J by 7 bases, with 7 bases between. This CDR3 contains 12 residues. The germline V gene encodes CDR1 LGHNA and CDR2 YSLEER. The CDR3 coding sequence is TGCGCCAGCAGCCAAGATCCGAGGGAGCAGTACTTC. Its protein product is CASSQDPREQYF.

The chain is built from TRBV19 and TRBJ2-6; TRBD2 aligns across 8 bases. Germline CDR1 reads LNHDA; CDR2 reads SQIVND (reference sequence). The CDR3 is made up of 16 amino acids. The junction had 8 bases not matched to a gene; V was cut back by 6 bases and J by 4 bases. CDR3 amino acids: CASRPTGGAGANVLTF. CDR3 nucleotide sequence: TGTGCCAGTAGGCCCACGGGAGGGGCCGGGGCCAACGTCCTGACTTTC.

The chain is built from TRBV6-5 and TRBJ2-3; D assignment may be TRBD1 or TRBD2 (5 bases each). Germline CDR1 and CDR2: MNHEY and SVGAGI. Trimming removed 8 bases at V and 1 base at J, with 16 bases between. The CDR3 has 15 residues. CDR3 sequence (DNA): TGTGCCAGCCAACGGGGCAGGTGGGGCACAGATACGCAGTATTTT. It encodes CASQRGRWGTDTQYF.

The V gene is TRBV28, the J gene TRBJ1-4; a weak D match, TRBD1 (5 bases). The V and J ends lost 4 bases and 4 bases respectively, with 7 bases between them. This CDR3 spans 13 amino acids. The germline V gene encodes CDR1 MDHEN and CDR2 SYDVKM. CDR3 residues: CASSSGGNEKLFF. CDR3 in DNA: TGTGCCAGCAGTTCCGGGGGTAATGAAAAACTGTTTTTT.

This clone was seen only once. The chain employs TRBV28 and TRBJ1-6, with 9 bases that match TRBD1. Per the germline V gene, CDR1 is MDHEN and CDR2 is SYDVKM. The CDR3 is made up of 14 amino acids. Trimming removed 5 bases from V and 19 bases from J; junction bases left unmatched: 15. As DNA, the CDR3 is TGTGCCAGCAGTCCGGGACAGGGAGGCCCAGCACTTCACTTT. It is translated as CASSPGQGGPALHF.

This chain connects TRBV7-3 to TRBJ1-1; 10 bases are shared with TRBD1. The CDR3 is 12 amino acids. CDR1 and CDR2 (germline): SGHTA, FQGTGA. V gave up 5 bases and J gave up 7 bases; unmatched junction bases: 1. The CDR3 sequence is CASSRDRGEAFF. CDR3 DNA: TGTGCCAGCAGCCGGGACAGGGGTGAAGCTTTCTTT.

V and J are TRBV6-5 and TRBJ2-3, with D perhaps TRBD1 (6 bases). The CDR3 is 14 residues long. V lost 8 bases and J 2 bases, leaving 14 bases between the germline ends. Germline V gene lookup returns CDR1 MNHEY and CDR2 SVGAGI. The CDR3 sequence is CASGVQGPTDTQYF. CDR3 nucleotide sequence: TGTGCCAGCGGCGTTCAGGGGCCCACAGATACGCAGTATTTT.

This clone appeared a few times. The sample carries other DNA sequences with the same CDR3. The chain couples TRBV19 to TRBJ1-5, with D perhaps TRBD1 (5 bases). The CDR3 spans 15 residues. Germline CDR1 reads LNHDA; CDR2 reads SQIVND (reference sequence). V was pared by 1 base and J by 7 bases, with 14 bases between. As DNA, the CDR3 is TGTGCCAGTAGTATAGGGGGGGGAAGAGGGCAGCCCCAGCATTTT. Residues: CASSIGGGRGQPQHF.

J is TRBJ2-5 and V is TRBV11-2, with D unclear. The V gene lost 1 base and the J gene lost 0 bases, with 9 bases spanning the gap. The CDR3 is made up of 15 amino acids. CDR1 and CDR2 (germline): SGHAT, FQNNGV. The chain's CDR3 is CASSLVVTYQETQYF. CDR3 in DNA: TGTGCCAGCAGCTTAGTTGTGACGTACCAAGAGACCCAGTACTTC.

The CDR3 spells CASSLALEGNYEQYF. The CDR3, as DNA: TGTGCCAGCAGCTTAGCGTTAGAGGGGAACTACGAGCAGTACTTC. The genes are TRBV11-2 and TRBJ2-7; D possibly matches TRBD1 or TRBD2 (5 bases each). This CDR3 is built from 15 residues. Trimming took 1 base from V and 3 from J, leaving 13 bases between them. CDR1 is SGHAT and CDR2 is FQNNGV in the germline V gene.

The sample holds one count of this clone. V gene TRBV18 combines with J gene TRBJ1-5; 10 bases agree with TRBD1. Germline V lookup: CDR1 KGHSH, CDR2 LQKENI. CDR3 length: 15 amino acids. Trimming took 3 bases from V and 7 from J; bases not matched to a gene: 6. As DNA, the CDR3 is TGTGCCAGCTCACCTCGGGACAGGGGAGGACAGCCCCAGCATTTT. Translated, it gives CASSPRDRGGQPQHF.

J is TRBJ2-3 and V is TRBV6-5, with D possibly being TRBD2 (6 bases). Germline-derived CDR1 and CDR2 are MNHEY and SVGAGI. The CDR3 extends over 16 amino acids. Trimming shortened V by 0 bases and J by 0 bases, and 10 bases separated the two germline ends. The CDR3 protein is CASSYSGGTSTDTQYF. Written as DNA, the CDR3 is TGTGCCAGCAGTTACTCAGGAGGGACCAGCACAGATACGCAGTATTTT.

The CDR3 DNA follows: TGTGCCAGCAGTTCCTCGAGGCGGGGGAGGGACACCGGGGAGCTGTTTTTT. Its translation is CASSSSRRGRDTGELFF. The chain employs TRBV27 and TRBJ2-2; 7 bases fit TRBD2. Unmatched junction bases numbered 11, after V lost 4 bases and J lost 3 bases. Germline V lookup: CDR1 MNHEY, CDR2 SMNVEV (reference sequence). CDR3 size: 17 residues.

The V call is TRBV28, the J call TRBJ2-3, with 8 positions matching TRBD2. This CDR3 region has 14 residues. The V gene's germline CDR1 is MDHEN and CDR2 SYDVKM. V shed 7 bases and J 1 base; nucleotides not matched to a gene: 4. Here the CDR3 reads CASTGRGGTDTQYF. Written as DNA, the CDR3 is TGTGCCAGCACGGGGCGGGGGGGCACAGATACGCAGTATTTT.